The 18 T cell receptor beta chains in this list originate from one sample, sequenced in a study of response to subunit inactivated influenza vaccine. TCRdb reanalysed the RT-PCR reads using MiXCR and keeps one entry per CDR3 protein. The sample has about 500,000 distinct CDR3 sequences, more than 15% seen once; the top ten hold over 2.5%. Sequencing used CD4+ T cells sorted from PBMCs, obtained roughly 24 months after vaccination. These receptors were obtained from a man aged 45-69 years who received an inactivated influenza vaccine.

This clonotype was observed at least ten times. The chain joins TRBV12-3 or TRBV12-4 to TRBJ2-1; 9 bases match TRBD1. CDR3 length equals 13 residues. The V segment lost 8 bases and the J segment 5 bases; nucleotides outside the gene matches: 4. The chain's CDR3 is CASDRGANNEQFF. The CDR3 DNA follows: TGTGCCAGCGACAGGGGGGCTAACAATGAGCAGTTCTTC.

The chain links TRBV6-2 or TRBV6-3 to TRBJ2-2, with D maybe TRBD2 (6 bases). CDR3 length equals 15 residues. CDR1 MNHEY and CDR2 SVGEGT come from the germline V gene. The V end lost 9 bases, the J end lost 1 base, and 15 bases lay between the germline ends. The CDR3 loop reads CASVPGVGNTGELFF. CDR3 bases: TGTGCCAGTGTACCGGGGGTCGGGAACACCGGGGAGCTGTTTTTT.

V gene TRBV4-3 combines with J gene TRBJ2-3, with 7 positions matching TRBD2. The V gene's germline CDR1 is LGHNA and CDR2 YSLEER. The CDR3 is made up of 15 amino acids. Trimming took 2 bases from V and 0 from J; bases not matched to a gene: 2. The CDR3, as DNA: TGCGCCAGCAGCCAAAGCGGGGTAAGCACAGATACGCAGTATTTT. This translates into CASSQSGVSTDTQYF.

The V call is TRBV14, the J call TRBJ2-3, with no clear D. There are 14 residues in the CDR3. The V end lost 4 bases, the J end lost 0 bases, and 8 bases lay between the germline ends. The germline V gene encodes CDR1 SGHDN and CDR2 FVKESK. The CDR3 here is CASSLTVSTDTQYF. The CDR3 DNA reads TGTGCCAGCAGCCTGACGGTTAGCACAGATACGCAGTATTTT.

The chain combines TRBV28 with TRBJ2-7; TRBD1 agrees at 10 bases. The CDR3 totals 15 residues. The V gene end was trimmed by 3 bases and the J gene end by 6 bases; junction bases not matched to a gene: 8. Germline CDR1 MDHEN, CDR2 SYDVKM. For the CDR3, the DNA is TGTGCCAGCAGTTTCCACCGGCGGACAGGGGGCGAGCAGTACTTC. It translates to CASSFHRRTGGEQYF.

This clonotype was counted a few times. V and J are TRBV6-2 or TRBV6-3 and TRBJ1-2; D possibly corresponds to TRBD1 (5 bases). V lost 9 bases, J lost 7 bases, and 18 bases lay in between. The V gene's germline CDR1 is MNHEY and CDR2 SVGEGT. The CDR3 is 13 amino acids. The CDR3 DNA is TGTGCCAGTGGCGTAGGGGCTGGCTCTGGCTACACCTTC. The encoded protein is CASGVGAGSGYTF.

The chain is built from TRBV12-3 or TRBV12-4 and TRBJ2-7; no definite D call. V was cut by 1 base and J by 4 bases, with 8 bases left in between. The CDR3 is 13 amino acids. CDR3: CASSLVGQYEQYF. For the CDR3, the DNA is TGTGCCAGCAGTTTAGTAGGGCAATACGAGCAGTACTTC.

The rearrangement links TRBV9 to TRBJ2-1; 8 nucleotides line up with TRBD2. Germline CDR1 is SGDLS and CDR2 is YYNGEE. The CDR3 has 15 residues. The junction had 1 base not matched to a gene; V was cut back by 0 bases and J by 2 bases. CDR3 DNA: TGTGCCAGCAGCGTAGCAGCGGGAGCCTACAATGAGCAGTTCTTC. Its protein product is CASSVAAGAYNEQFF.

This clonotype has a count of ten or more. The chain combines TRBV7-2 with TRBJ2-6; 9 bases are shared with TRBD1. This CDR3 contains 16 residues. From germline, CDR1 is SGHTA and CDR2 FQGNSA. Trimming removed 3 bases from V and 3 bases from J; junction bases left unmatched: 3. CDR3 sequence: CASSLTGGFGANVLTF. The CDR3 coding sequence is TGTGCCAGCAGCTTGACAGGGGGGTTTGGGGCCAACGTCCTGACTTTC.

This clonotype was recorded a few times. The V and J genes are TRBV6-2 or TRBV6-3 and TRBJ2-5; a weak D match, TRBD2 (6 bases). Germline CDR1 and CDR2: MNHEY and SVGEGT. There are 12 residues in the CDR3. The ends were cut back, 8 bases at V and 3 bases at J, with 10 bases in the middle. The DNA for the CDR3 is TGTGCCAGCCGGGACTCGGAAGAGACCCAGTACTTC. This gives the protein CASRDSEETQYF.

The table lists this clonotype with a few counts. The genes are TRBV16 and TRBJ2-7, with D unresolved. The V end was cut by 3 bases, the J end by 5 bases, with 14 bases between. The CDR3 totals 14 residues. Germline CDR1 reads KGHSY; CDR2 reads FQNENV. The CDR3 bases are TGTGCCAGCAGCCAGGCCAATATCTTCGACGAGCAGTACTTC. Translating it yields CASSQANIFDEQYF.

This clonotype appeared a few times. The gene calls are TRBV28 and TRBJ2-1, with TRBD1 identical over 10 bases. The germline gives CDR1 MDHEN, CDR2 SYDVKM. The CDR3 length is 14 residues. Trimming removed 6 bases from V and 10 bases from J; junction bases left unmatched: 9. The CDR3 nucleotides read TGTGCCAGCAGCCAGGGACAGGGGAGGCTGGAGCAGTTCTTC. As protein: CASSQGQGRLEQFF.

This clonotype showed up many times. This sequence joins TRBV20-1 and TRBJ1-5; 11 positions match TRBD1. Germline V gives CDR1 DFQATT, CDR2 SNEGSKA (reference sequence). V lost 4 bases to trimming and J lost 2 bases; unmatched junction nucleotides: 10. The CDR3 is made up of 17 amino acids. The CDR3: CSATGQGVVGGNQPQHF. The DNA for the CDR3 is TGCAGTGCTACGGGACAGGGGGTGGTTGGTGGCAATCAGCCCCAGCATTTT.

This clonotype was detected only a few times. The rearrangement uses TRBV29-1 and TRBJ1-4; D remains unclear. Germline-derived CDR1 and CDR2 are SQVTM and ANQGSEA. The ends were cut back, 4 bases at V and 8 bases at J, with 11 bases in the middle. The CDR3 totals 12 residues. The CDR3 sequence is CSVGLLGEKLFF. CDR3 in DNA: TGCAGCGTTGGTCTCTTGGGCGAAAAACTGTTTTTT.

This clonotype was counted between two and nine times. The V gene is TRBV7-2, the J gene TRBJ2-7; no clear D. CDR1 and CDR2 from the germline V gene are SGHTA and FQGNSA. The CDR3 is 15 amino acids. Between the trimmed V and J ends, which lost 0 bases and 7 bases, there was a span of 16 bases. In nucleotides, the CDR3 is TGTGCCAGCAGCTTAGCGCTCGCAGGAATGGGAGAGCAGTACTTC. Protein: CASSLALAGMGEQYF.

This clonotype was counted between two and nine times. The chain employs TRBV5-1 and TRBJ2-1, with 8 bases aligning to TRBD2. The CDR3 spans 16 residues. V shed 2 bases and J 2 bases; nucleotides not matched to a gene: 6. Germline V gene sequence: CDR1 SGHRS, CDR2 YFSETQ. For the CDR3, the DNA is TGCGCCAGCAGCTTTGAGAGCGGGGGTACCTACAATGAGCAGTTCTTC. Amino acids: CASSFESGGTYNEQFF.

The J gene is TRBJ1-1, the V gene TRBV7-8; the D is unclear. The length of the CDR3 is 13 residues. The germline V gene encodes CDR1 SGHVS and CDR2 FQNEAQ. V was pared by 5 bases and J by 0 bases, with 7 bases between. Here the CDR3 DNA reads TGTGCCAGCAGCGTGATAATGAACACTGAAGCTTTCTTT. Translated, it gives CASSVIMNTEAFF.

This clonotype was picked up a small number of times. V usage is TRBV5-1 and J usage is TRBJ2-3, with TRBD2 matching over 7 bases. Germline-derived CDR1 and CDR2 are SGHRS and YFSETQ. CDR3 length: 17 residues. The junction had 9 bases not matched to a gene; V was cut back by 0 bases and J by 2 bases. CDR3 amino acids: CASSLALGGTYTDTQYF. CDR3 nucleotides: TGCGCCAGCAGCTTGGCTCTGGGGGGGACGTACACAGATACGCAGTATTTT.